The 30 T cell receptor beta chains below all came from one sample that was sequenced in a study of blood T cell repertoires in COVID-19. TCRdb's table, derived via immunoSEQ multiplex PCR, lists solely in-frame clones and lacks some. The profile shows about 240,000 clones, around 83% of them singletons. Sequencing used peripheral blood. The receptors shown here come from a man aged 25-45 years who had recovered from COVID-19.

V is TRBV27 and J is TRBJ1-2; no definite D call. Trimming shortened V by 4 bases and J by 8 bases, and 14 bases separated the two germline ends. Germline V gene data show CDR1 as MNHEY and CDR2 as SMNVEV (reference sequence). The CDR3 is made up of 13 amino acids. CDR3 nucleotide sequence: TGTGCCAGCAGTTCTTCCCTCCGTTCCGGCTACACCTTC. This translates into CASSSSLRSGYTF.

The chain carries TRBV2 and TRBJ2-5, with 10 bases identical to TRBD1. Germline values: CDR1 SNHLY, CDR2 FYNNEI. The CDR3 consists of 14 residues. V dropped 4 bases and J dropped 7; count of bases not matched to a gene: 6. The CDR3 loop is CASSGQGAGGTQYF. The CDR3 DNA sequence: TGTGCCAGCAGTGGACAGGGGGCGGGGGGGACCCAGTACTTC.

The chain carries TRBV29-1 and TRBJ2-3; D remains ambiguous. CDR3 length: 12 amino acids. V was cut by 7 bases and J by 0 bases, with 8 bases left in between. CDR1 is SQVTM and CDR2 is ANQGSEA in the germline V gene. CDR3 sequence (DNA): TGCAGCGCCGTTGTCAGCACAGATACGCAGTATTTT. It encodes CSAVVSTDTQYF.

The chain has TRBV5-6 and TRBJ1-6, with D possibly being TRBD1 (5 bases). This CDR3 is 16 amino acids long. The V end lost 0 bases, the J end lost 8 bases, and 15 bases lay between the germline ends. Germline values: CDR1 SGHDT, CDR2 YYEEEE. The CDR3 DNA reads as TGTGCCAGCAGCTTGGGGGGCATCTTCCCGGATTCACCCCTCCACTTT. Protein sequence: CASSLGGIFPDSPLHF.

In DNA, the CDR3 is TGCGCCAGCAGCCAAGAGGGAGGGGCTTCTAATGAAAAACTGTTTTTT. Translating gives CASSQEGGASNEKLFF. This chain links TRBV4-1 with TRBJ1-4; tentative D call: TRBD1 (5 bases). There are 16 residues in the CDR3. The germline gives CDR1 MGHRA, CDR2 YSYEKL. Trimming left V 0 bases short and J 3 bases short, with 11 bases between.

V gene TRBV5-4 combines with J gene TRBJ2-5; 11 bases are a match to TRBD2. CDR1 SGHNT and CDR2 YYREEE come from the germline V gene (reference sequence). Germline trimming cut 1 base from V and 5 bases from J; bases unmatched to any gene: 4. The length of the CDR3 is 15 residues. For the CDR3, the DNA is TGTGCCAGCAGCTTGTTAGCGGGGGGGCACGAGACCCAGTACTTC. As protein: CASSLLAGGHETQYF. The full variable domain, in which reference TRBV5-4 and TRBJ2-5 provide the parts outside the CDR3, is ETGVTQSPTHLIKTRGQQVTLRCSSQSGHNTVSWYQQALGQGPQFIFQYYREEENGRGNFPPRFSGLQFPNYSSELNVNALELDDSALYLCASSLLAGGHETQYFGPGTRLLVL.

The rearrangement uses TRBV10-3 and TRBJ2-5; D is perhaps TRBD1 (6 bases). CDR3 length equals 13 residues. Between the trimmed V and J ends, which lost 6 bases and 5 bases, there was a span of 13 bases. In germline, CDR1 is ENHRY, CDR2 SYGVKD. CDR3 nucleotides: TGTGCCATCAGGACCTTGGGGGCCGAGACCCAGTACTTC. Translation gives CAIRTLGAETQYF.

V usage is TRBV5-8 and J usage is TRBJ1-2, with D possibly being TRBD1 (5 bases). CDR1 and CDR2 from the germline V gene are SGHTS and YDEGEE. The CDR3 loop spans 14 amino acids. With 0 bases removed from V and 6 bases from J, the gap between germline ends came to 12 bases. The CDR3 DNA follows: TGTGCCAGCAGCTTGGGACAGATATATGATGGCTACACCTTC. This translates into CASSLGQIYDGYTF.

The V and J genes are TRBV3-1 (or the pseudogene TRBV3-2) and TRBJ1-4, with D unresolved. CDR3 length: 15 amino acids. Germline loops: CDR1 LGHDT, CDR2 YNNKEL (reference sequence). The germline V and J ends were trimmed by 0 bases and 5 bases, with 10 bases remaining between them. The DNA for the CDR3 is TGTGCCAGCAGCCAAGATGAATTCAGGAATGAAAAACTGTTTTTT. As protein: CASSQDEFRNEKLFF.

A single count supports this clone. The rearrangement uses TRBV28 and TRBJ2-3; no firm D call. This CDR3 has 11 residues. Germline CDR1 MDHEN, CDR2 SYDVKM. V was pared by 7 bases and J by 5 bases, with 7 bases between. CDR3 bases: TGTGCCAGCAAACGGTTAGATACGCAGTATTTT. Amino acids: CASKRLDTQYF.

The chain joins TRBV6-2 or TRBV6-3 to TRBJ2-1, with 9 positions matching TRBD2. CDR1 and CDR2 (germline): MNHEY, SVGEGT. The CDR3 runs 16 residues. Germline trimming cut 0 bases from V and 4 bases from J; bases unmatched to any gene: 4. The CDR3: CASSYSLAGLYNEQFF. The CDR3 nucleotides are TGTGCCAGCAGTTACTCTCTAGCGGGGCTATACAATGAGCAGTTCTTC.

The J gene is TRBJ1-1, the V gene TRBV11-2; D is perhaps TRBD1 (6 bases). Germline CDR1 and CDR2: SGHAT and FQNNGV. This CDR3 is 13 amino acids long. Trimming left V 5 bases short and J 1 base short, with 8 bases between. The CDR3 is CASSRQENTEAFF. CDR3 in DNA: TGTGCCAGCAGCCGACAGGAGAACACTGAAGCTTTCTTT.

V and J are TRBV9 and TRBJ2-7, with D perhaps TRBD2 (5 bases). Looked up from germline, CDR1 is SGDLS and CDR2 is YYNGEE. The CDR3 sequence is 14 residues long. The V and J ends lost 0 bases and 2 bases respectively, with 9 bases between them. The CDR3: CASSVDAGTYEQYF. The CDR3 coding sequence is TGTGCCAGCAGCGTAGATGCCGGGACCTACGAGCAGTACTTC.

The V gene is TRBV6-5, the J gene TRBJ1-6; 7 positions agree with TRBD1. The CDR3 runs to 14 residues. The junction had 7 bases not matched to a gene; V was cut back by 6 bases and J by 8 bases. CDR1 is MNHEY and CDR2 is SVGAGI in the germline V gene. In DNA, the CDR3 is TGTGCCAGCAGGCGACAGGGATGGGATTCACCCCTCCACTTT. It codes for CASRRQGWDSPLHF.

CDR3 coding DNA: TGTGCCAGCAGCCAAGATCAGGCGCGGGGGCAGTATTTT. As protein: CASSQDQARGQYF. This chain connects TRBV3-1 (or the pseudogene TRBV3-2) to TRBJ2-3; possibly TRBD2 for D (6 bases). Trimming pared 0 bases from V and 11 bases from J, leaving 12 bases between. The CDR3 is 13 amino acids. The germline gives CDR1 LGHDT, CDR2 YNNKEL (reference sequence).

The rearrangement links TRBV1 to TRBJ1-2; TRBD1 reflects the table's D call only, with no check against the DNA. TRBV1 corresponds to a pseudogene. The CDR3 is made up of 14 amino acids. The CDR3 is CTSSRMGQTYGYTF. CDR3 DNA sequence: TGCACCAGCAGCCGCATGGGACAGACATATGGCTACACCTTC.

This chain joins TRBV24-1 and TRBJ2-2; D possibly corresponds to TRBD1 (6 bases). V lost 4 bases to trimming and J lost 4 bases, with 12 bases between them. The germline V gene encodes CDR1 KGHDR and CDR2 SFDVKD. This CDR3 region has 15 residues. CDR3: CATSEGDTFTGELFF. CDR3 in DNA: TGTGCCACCAGTGAAGGGGACACCTTCACCGGGGAGCTGTTTTTT.

V and J are TRBV5-1 and TRBJ2-3; a possible D gene is TRBD1 (6 bases). The CDR3 spans 14 residues. Germline V lookup: CDR1 SGHRS, CDR2 YFSETQ. V gave up 5 bases and J gave up 0 bases, with 10 bases separating them. The CDR3 bases are TGCGCCAGCAGAAGGGACACTAGCACAGATACGCAGTATTTT. Its translation is CASRRDTSTDTQYF.

V usage is TRBV29-1 and J usage is TRBJ2-1, with TRBD2 matching 9 bases. Germline loops: CDR1 SQVTM, CDR2 ANQGSEA. CDR3 size: 14 residues. V was clipped by 4 bases and J by 6 bases; unmatched bases: 7. In DNA form, the CDR3 reads TGCAGCGTTGTTATTGCGCGGGGGGGCAATGAGCAGTTCTTC. Translating gives CSVVIARGGNEQFF.

The V gene is TRBV5-1, the J gene TRBJ1-4; 10 bases match TRBD1. The V segment lost 2 bases and the J segment 2 bases; nucleotides outside the gene matches: 3. The CDR3 is 16 residues long. CDR1 SGHRS and CDR2 YFSETQ come from the germline V gene. The CDR3 nucleotides are TGCGCCAGCAGCTTCGGACAGGGGGGGACTAATGAAAAACTGTTTTTT. It translates to CASSFGQGGTNEKLFF.

The J gene is TRBJ2-1, the V gene TRBV4-2; 7 bases align to TRBD2. Germline assignment: CDR1 LGHNA and CDR2 YNFKEQ. V lost 3 bases to trimming and J lost 5 bases; unmatched junction nucleotides: 1. This CDR3 is 13 amino acids long. The CDR3, as DNA: TGTGCCAGCAGCCAGGGGACTAACAATGAGCAGTTCTTC. It encodes CASSQGTNNEQFF.

The rearrangement uses TRBV7-2 and TRBJ1-4, with 8 positions matching TRBD1. Germline V gives CDR1 SGHTA, CDR2 FQGNSA. J gave up 8 bases and V 3 bases, and 8 bases lay outside the gene matches. The length of the CDR3 is 15 residues. The CDR3 DNA follows: TGTGCCAGCAGCTTCCGCCAGGGGGCGGGCGAAAAACTGTTTTTT. Amino acids: CASSFRQGAGEKLFF.

The chain links TRBV10-3 to TRBJ1-5; D perhaps matches TRBD1 (5 bases). From germline, CDR1 is ENHRY and CDR2 SYGVKD. Trimming stripped 10 bases from V and 5 bases from J, with 21 bases between. This CDR3 is 15 amino acids long. Written as DNA, the CDR3 is TGTGCCACGGGGGTCGTGAATGGGTATGATCAGCCCCAGCATTTT. Its protein product is CATGVVNGYDQPQHF.

There are a few counts of this clone. The chain is built from TRBV6-2 or TRBV6-3 and TRBJ1-5; no clear D gene. V dropped 0 bases and J dropped 0 bases, with 6 bases sitting between them. Germline lookup yields CDR1 MNHEY and CDR2 SVGEGT. CDR3 length: 15 amino acids. CDR3 in amino acids: CASSYSEFSNQPQHF. In DNA form, the CDR3 reads TGTGCCAGCAGTTACTCAGAGTTTAGCAATCAGCCCCAGCATTTT.

The chain is built from TRBV18 and TRBJ2-4; possibly TRBD2 for D (6 bases). V lost 6 bases and J lost 0, with 18 bases in between. This CDR3 is 17 amino acids long. The germline CDR1 and CDR2 sequences are KGHSH and LQKENI. As DNA, the CDR3 is TGTGCCAGCTCCGCCGGGGAGGCGAGAATAGCCAAAAACATTCAGTACTTC. Translated, it gives CASSAGEARIAKNIQYF.

J is TRBJ1-6 and V is TRBV14; D unclear. V lost 2 bases to trimming and J lost 16 bases, with 27 bases between them. Germline lookup yields CDR1 SGHDN and CDR2 FVKESK. The CDR3 spans 17 residues. The CDR3 is CASSQSLSGEFGSALHF. The CDR3, as DNA: TGTGCCAGCAGCCAATCTTTATCCGGGGAATTTGGTTCGGCTCTCCACTTT.

This chain joins TRBV5-6 and TRBJ2-2; D is possibly TRBD1 (6 bases). Germline-derived CDR1 and CDR2 are SGHDT and YYEEEE. Trimming removed 1 base from V and 1 base from J, with 14 bases in between. This CDR3 is 17 amino acids long. CDR3 amino acids: CASSLRPGVLNTGELFF. Written as DNA, the CDR3 is TGTGCCAGCAGCTTGAGGCCAGGGGTTCTGAACACCGGGGAGCTGTTTTTT.

V and J are TRBV18 and TRBJ1-4; 7 nucleotides line up with TRBD1. This CDR3 has 16 amino acids. J gave up 1 base and V 3 bases, and 5 bases lay outside the gene matches. The germline CDR1 and CDR2 sequences are KGHSH and LQKENI. DNA of the CDR3: TGTGCCAGCTCACCGTTCGGGACAGAAACTAATGAAAAACTGTTTTTT. It encodes CASSPFGTETNEKLFF. Based on the CDR3 plus reference TRBV18 and TRBJ1-4, the full variable domain is NAGVMQNPRHLVRRRGQEARLRCSPMKGHSHVYWYRQLPEEGLKFMVYLQKENIIDESGMPKERFSAEFPKEGPSILRIQQVVRGDSAAYFCASSPFGTETNEKLFFGSGTQLSVL.

The chain combines TRBV2 with TRBJ2-3, with 13 nucleotides matching TRBD2. The CDR3 spans 17 residues. Germline V CDR1 and CDR2: SNHLY, FYNNEI. After removal of 6 bases from V and 2 bases from J, the junction contained 8 bases not matched to a gene. In DNA form, the CDR3 reads TGTGCCAGCAGGGGACTAGCGGGGACACCTCTCACAGATACGCAGTATTTT. This encodes CASRGLAGTPLTDTQYF.

The J gene is TRBJ1-2, the V gene TRBV4-2; D gene uncertain. V was shortened by 0 bases and J by 6 bases, with 14 bases between the two germline ends. CDR3 length equals 15 residues. The germline V gene has CDR1 LGHNA and CDR2 YNFKEQ. CDR3 coding DNA: TGTGCCAGCAGCCAAGATCTAAGCCCTTTACATGGCTACACCTTC. It encodes CASSQDLSPLHGYTF.